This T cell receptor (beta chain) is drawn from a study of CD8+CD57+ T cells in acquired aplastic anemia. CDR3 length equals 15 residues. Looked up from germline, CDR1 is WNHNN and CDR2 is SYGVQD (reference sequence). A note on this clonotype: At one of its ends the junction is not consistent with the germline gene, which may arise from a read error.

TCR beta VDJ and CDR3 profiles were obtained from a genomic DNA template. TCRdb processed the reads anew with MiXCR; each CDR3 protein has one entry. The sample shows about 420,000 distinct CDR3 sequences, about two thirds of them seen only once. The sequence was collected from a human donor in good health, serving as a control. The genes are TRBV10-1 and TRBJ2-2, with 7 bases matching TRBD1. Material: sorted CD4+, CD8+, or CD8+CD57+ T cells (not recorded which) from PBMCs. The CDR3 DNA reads TGTGCCAGCAGTGATAGGGACAGTAACGCCAGTGAGCTGTTCTTT. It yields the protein CASSDRDSNASELFF.